This TCR beta chain is drawn from a study of technical replicates of blood from a handful of donors. Repertoires were generated with immunoSEQ multiplex PCR, while TCRdb's copy carries only in-frame clones and drops some. This sample yields approximately 65,000 clones, of which approximately 83% are seen a single time; about 5% belongs to the top ten. Trimming at V came to 4 bases and at J to 3 bases, leaving 10 bases not matched to a gene. The length of the CDR3 is 16 residues. Germline CDR1 reads SGHDN; CDR2 reads FVKESK. The TCR was taken from a human donor in good health. Some clones in this sample may be carry-over from other donors' samples. The chain carries TRBV14 and TRBJ2-7; 9 bases fit TRBD2. Sequenced: PBMCs. The CDR3 protein is CASSPHYSGGNYEQYF. The DNA for the CDR3 is TGTGCCAGCAGCCCACATTATAGCGGGGGAAACTACGAGCAGTACTTC. The variable domain in full, completed from reference TRBV14 and TRBJ2-7, reads EAGVTQFPSHSVIEKGQTVTLRCDPISGHDNLYWYRRVMGKEIKFLLHFVKESKQDESGMPNNRFLAERTGGTYSTLKVQPAELEDSGVYFCASSPHYSGGNYEQYFGPGTRLTVT.